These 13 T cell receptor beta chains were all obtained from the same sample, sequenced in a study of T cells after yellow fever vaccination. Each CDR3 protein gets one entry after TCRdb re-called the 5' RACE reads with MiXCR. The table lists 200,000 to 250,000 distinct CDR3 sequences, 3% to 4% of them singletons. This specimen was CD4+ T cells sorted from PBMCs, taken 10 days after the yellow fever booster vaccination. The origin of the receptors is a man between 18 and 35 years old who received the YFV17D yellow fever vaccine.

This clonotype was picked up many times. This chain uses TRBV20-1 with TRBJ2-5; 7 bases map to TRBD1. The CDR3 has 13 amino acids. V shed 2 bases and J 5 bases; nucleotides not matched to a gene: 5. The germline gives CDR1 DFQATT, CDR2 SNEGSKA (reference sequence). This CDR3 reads CSARSGGRETQYF. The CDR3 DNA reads TGCAGTGCTAGATCAGGGGGACGGGAGACCCAGTACTTC.

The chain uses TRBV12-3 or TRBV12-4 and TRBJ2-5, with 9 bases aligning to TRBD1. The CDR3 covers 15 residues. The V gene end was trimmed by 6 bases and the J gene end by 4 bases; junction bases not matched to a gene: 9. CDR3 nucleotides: TGTGCCAGCAGCCCCGGGACAGGGTCGATAGAGACCCAGTACTTC. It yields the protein CASSPGTGSIETQYF.

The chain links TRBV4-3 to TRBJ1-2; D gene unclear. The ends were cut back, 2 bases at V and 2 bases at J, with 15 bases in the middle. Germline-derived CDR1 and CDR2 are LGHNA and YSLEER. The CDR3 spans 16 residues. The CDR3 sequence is CASSQQRSGGNYGYTF. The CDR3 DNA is TGCGCCAGCAGCCAACAACGGAGTGGAGGGAACTATGGCTACACCTTC.

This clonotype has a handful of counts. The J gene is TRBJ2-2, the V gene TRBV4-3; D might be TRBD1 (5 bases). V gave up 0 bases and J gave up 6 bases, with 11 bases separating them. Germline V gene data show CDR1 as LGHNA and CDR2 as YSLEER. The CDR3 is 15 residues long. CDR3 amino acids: CASSQEPRAAGELFF. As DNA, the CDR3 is TGCGCCAGCAGCCAAGAACCCAGGGCAGCCGGGGAGCTGTTTTTT.

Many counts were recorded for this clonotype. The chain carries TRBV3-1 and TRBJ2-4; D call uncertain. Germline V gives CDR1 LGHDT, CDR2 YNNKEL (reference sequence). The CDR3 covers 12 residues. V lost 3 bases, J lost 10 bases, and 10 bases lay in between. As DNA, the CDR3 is TGTGCCAGCAGCCAGGGGATACGAATTCAGTACTTC. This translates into CASSQGIRIQYF.

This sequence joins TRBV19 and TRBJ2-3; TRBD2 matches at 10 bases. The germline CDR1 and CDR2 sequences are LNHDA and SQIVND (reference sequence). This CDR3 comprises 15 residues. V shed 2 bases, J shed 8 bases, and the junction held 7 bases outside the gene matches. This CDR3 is CASSIRLAGGSTQYF. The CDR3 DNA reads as TGTGCCAGTAGTATAAGACTAGCGGGTGGGAGTACGCAGTATTTT.

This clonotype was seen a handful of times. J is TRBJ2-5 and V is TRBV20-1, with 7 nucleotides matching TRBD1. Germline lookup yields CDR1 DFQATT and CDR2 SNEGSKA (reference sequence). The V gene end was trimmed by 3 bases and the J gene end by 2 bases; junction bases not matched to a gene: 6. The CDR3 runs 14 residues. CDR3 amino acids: CSASDRELQETQYF. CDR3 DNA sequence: TGCAGTGCTAGTGACAGGGAACTACAAGAGACCCAGTACTTC.

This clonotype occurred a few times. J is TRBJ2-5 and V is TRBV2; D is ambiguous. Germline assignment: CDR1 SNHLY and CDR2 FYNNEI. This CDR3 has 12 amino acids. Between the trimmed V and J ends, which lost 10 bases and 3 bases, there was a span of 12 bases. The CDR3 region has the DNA TGTGCCACCTGCAGGTGGGAAGAGACCCAGTACTTC. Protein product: CATCRWEETQYF. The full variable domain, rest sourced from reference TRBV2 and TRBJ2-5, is EPEVTQTPSHQVTQMGQEVILRCVPISNHLYFYWYRQILGQKVEFLVSFYNNEISEKSEIFDDQFSVERPDGSNFTLKIRSTKLEDSAMYFCATCRWEETQYFGPGTRLLVL.

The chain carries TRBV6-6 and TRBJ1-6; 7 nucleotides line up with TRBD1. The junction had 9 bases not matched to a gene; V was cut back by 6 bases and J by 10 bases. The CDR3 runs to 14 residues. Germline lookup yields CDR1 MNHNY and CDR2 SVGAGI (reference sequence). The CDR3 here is CASRPDRDGSPLHF. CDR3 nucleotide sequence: TGTGCCAGCAGGCCCGACAGGGATGGATCACCCCTCCACTTT.

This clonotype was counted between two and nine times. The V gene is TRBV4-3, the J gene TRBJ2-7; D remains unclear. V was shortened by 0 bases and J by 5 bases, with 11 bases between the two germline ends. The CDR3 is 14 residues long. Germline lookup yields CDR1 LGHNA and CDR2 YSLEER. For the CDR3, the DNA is TGCGCCAGCAGCCAAGATCTCGGGCGGCACGAGCAGTACTTC. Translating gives CASSQDLGRHEQYF.

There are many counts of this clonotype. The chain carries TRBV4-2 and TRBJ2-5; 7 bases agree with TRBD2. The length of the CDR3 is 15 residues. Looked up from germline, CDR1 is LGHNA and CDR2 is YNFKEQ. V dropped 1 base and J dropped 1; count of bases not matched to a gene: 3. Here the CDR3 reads CASSQAWGGQETQYF. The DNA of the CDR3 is TGTGCCAGCAGCCAAGCATGGGGGGGCCAAGAGACCCAGTACTTC.

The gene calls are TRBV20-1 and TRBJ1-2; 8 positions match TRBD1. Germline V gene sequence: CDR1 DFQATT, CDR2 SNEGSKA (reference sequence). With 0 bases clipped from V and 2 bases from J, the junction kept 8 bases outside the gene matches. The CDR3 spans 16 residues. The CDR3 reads CSARDGPGQANYGYTF. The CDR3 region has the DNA TGCAGTGCTAGAGACGGCCCGGGACAGGCGAACTATGGCTACACCTTC.

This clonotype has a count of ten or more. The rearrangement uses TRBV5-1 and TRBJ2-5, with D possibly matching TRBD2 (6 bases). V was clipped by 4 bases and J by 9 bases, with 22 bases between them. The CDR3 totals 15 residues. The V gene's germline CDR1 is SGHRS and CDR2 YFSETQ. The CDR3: CASSREAGGTLAQYF. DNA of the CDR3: TGCGCCAGCAGCCGCGAGGCCGGCGGGACTCTGGCCCAGTACTTC.